These 18 T cell receptor beta chains share one sample of origin, sequenced in a study of T cells expressing NK-cell markers. TCRdb derives one entry per CDR3 protein from the 5' RACE reads, leaving out DNA. The sample has 350,000 to 450,000 distinct CDR3 sequences; the top ten hold around 4.9%. The sequenced material came from blood T cells: a sorted CD56 or NKG2C T cell subset, CD4+ or CD8+ T cells, or bulk PBMC T cells (not recorded which). These TCRs come from a man aged 18 to 69 in good health.

The genes are TRBV7-2 and TRBJ1-5. The CDR3 loop spans 14 amino acids. Germline CDR1 SGHTA, CDR2 FQGNSA. The CDR3 loop reads CASSLDVVGQPQHF.

V usage is TRBV18 and J usage is TRBJ1-2. Germline V gene sequence: CDR1 KGHSH, CDR2 LQKENI. The CDR3 length is 14 residues. This CDR3 reads CASSPDTRDYGYTF.

The chain carries TRBV18 and TRBJ2-5; TCRdb gives TRBD1 as the D gene, but with no DNA this cannot be confirmed. The CDR3 totals 18 residues. From germline, CDR1 is KGHSH and CDR2 LQKENI. The CDR3 loop reads CASSPVVSTGSYGETQYF.

The chain is built from TRBV12-3 or TRBV12-4 and TRBJ2-7; there is no DNA to check the TCRdb D call of TRBD2. This CDR3 has 16 residues. The CDR3 protein is CASSFGVAGQPYEQYF.

The V gene is TRBV11-1, the J gene TRBJ2-3; TCRdb lists TRBD2, though no DNA is available to test this call. Germline CDR1 SGHAT, CDR2 FQDESV (reference sequence). This CDR3 is built from 15 residues. The CDR3 is CASSRERGRTDTQYF.

This sequence joins TRBV25-1 and TRBJ2-1; the TRBD1 assignment by TCRdb is unverifiable without DNA. The CDR3 runs 13 residues. Germline V gene lookup returns CDR1 MGHDK and CDR2 SYGVNS. CDR3 loop: CASSEGGRNEQFF.

The rearrangement joins TRBV20-1 to TRBJ2-3; the D gene TCRdb calls, TRBD1, cannot be checked with no DNA. Germline assignment: CDR1 DFQATT and CDR2 SNEGSKA (reference sequence). The CDR3 extends over 15 amino acids. The CDR3 loop is CSATDPLEGADTQYF.

This chain joins TRBV12-3 or TRBV12-4 and TRBJ1-1; the D call from TCRdb, TRBD1, cannot be confirmed without DNA. The CDR3 consists of 16 residues. This CDR3 is CASSLYSSRVRTEAFF.

The V and J genes are TRBV28 and TRBJ2-7; TCRdb's assignment of TRBD1 cannot be checked, as there is no DNA. CDR3 length: 15 residues. Germline values: CDR1 MDHEN, CDR2 SYDVKM. The CDR3 reads CASSGGQASSYEQYF.

This chain joins TRBV2 and TRBJ1-6; TCRdb names TRBD1, which stays unverified in the absence of DNA. This CDR3 spans 16 amino acids. Germline loops: CDR1 SNHLY, CDR2 FYNNEI. The CDR3 sequence is CASRDTGEPYNSPLHF.

This chain connects TRBV6-1 to TRBJ1-3; checking the TCRdb D call of TRBD1 is not possible without DNA. The CDR3 loop spans 17 amino acids. Germline values: CDR1 MNHNS, CDR2 SASEGT. The CDR3 loop reads CASSPQGWGRAGNTIYF.

The chain uses TRBV30 and TRBJ2-5; absent DNA, TCRdb's TRBD1 call cannot be checked. This CDR3 region has 13 residues. Germline CDR1 reads GTSNPN; CDR2 reads SVGIG (reference sequence). CDR3 amino acids: CAFSRGTLLPQYF. The full variable domain, its missing parts supplied by reference TRBV30 and TRBJ2-5, is SQTIHQWPATLVQPVGSPLSLECTVEGTSNPNLYWYRQAAGRGLQLLFYSVGIGQISSEVPQNLSASRPQDRQFILSSKKLLLSDSGFYLCAFSRGTLLPQYFGPGTRLLVL.

The chain is built from TRBV7-2 and TRBJ2-4; TCRdb selects TRBD1, and the lack of DNA leaves this call unchecked. The CDR3 spans 14 residues. Germline V lookup: CDR1 SGHTA, CDR2 FQGNSA. CDR3 sequence reads: CASSKPDTPNIQYF.

The chain links TRBV10-3 to TRBJ2-3; the TCRdb call, TRBD1, lacks DNA for checking. CDR3 length: 12 residues. CDR1 ENHRY and CDR2 SYGVKD come from the germline V gene. The CDR3 loop is CAIGRGTDTQYF.

The CDR3 is CASSSFGTYTYEQYF. The genes are TRBV7-8 and TRBJ2-7; the D gene TCRdb calls, TRBD2, cannot be checked with no DNA. The CDR3 is 15 amino acids. CDR1 is SGHVS, CDR2 FQNEAQ, per germline. Complete variable domain (other parts from reference TRBV7-8 and TRBJ2-7): GAGVSQSPRYKVAKRGQDVALRCDPISGHVSLFWYQQALGQGPEFLTYFQNEAQLDKSGLPSDRFFAERPEGSVSTLKIQRTQQEDSAVYLCASSSFGTYTYEQYFGPGTRLTVT.

The chain links TRBV6-5 to TRBJ2-4. The germline gives CDR1 MNHEY, CDR2 SVGAGI. The CDR3 is made up of 18 amino acids. The CDR3 sequence: CASSYSNSPSLAKNIQYF.

V usage is TRBV20-1 and J usage is TRBJ2-3; TCRdb picks TRBD2, but there is no DNA to check that call. This CDR3 region has 13 residues. Per germline, CDR1 DFQATT and CDR2 SNEGSKA (reference sequence). CDR3 protein: CGLIADLTDTQYF.

The chain is built from TRBV6-1 and TRBJ2-1; TCRdb picks TRBD1, but there is no DNA to check that call. The length of the CDR3 is 13 residues. CDR1 and CDR2 from the germline V gene are MNHNS and SASEGT. CDR3 sequence reads: CASTSITGYEQFF.